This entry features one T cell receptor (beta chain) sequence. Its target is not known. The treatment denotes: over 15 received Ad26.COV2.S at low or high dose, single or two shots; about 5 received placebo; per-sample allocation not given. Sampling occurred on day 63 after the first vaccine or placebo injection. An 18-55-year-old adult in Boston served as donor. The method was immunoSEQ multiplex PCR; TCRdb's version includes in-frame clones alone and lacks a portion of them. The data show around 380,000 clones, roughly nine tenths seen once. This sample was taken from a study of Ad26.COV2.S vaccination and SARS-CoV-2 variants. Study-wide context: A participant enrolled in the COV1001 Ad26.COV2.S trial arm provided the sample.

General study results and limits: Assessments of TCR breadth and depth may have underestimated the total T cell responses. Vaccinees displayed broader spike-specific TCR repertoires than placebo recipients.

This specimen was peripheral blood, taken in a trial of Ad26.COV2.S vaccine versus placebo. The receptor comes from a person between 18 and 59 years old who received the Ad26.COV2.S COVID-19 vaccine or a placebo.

CDR3 sequence reads: CASREGRGRYEQYF. CDR3 bases: TGTGCCAGCAGGGAGGGACGGGGACGATACGAGCAGTACTTC. The J gene is TRBJ2-7, the V gene TRBV2; the D gene is possibly TRBD2 (6 bases). CDR3 length: 14 amino acids. Trimming pared 6 bases from V and 4 bases from J, leaving 16 bases between. The germline gives CDR1 SNHLY, CDR2 FYNNEI.